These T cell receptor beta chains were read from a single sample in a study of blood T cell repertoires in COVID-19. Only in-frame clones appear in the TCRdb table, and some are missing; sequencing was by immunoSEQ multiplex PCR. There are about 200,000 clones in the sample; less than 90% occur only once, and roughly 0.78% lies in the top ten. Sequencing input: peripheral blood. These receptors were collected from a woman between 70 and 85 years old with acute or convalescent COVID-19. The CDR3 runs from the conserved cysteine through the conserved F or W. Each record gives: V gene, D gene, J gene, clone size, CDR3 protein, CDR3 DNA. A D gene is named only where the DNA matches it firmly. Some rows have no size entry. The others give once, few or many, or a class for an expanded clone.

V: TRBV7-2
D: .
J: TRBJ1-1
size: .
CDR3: CASSLGGLGNTEAFF
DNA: TGTGCCAGCAGCTTAGGAGGATTAGGGAACACTGAAGCTTTCTTT

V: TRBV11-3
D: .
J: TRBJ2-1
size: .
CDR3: CASRDRRDLNEQFF
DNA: TGTGCCAGCAGGGATAGGCGGGACCTGAATGAGCAGTTCTTC

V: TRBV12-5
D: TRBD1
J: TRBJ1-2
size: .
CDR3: CASGLAGQVYGYTF
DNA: TGTGCTAGTGGTTTGGCCGGACAGGTCTATGGCTACACCTTC

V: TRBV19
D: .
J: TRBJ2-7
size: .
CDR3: CASSTRDNSYEQYF
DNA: TGTGCCAGTAGTACCCGGGACAACTCCTACGAGCAGTACTTC

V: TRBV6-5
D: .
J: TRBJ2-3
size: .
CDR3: CASSDQMRGTDTQYF
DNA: TGTGCCAGCAGCGACCAAATGAGGGGCACAGATACGCAGTATTTT

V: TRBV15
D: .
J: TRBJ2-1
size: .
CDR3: CATSENSAPYNEQFF
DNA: TGTGCCACCAGCGAAAACTCCGCTCCCTACAATGAGCAGTTCTTC

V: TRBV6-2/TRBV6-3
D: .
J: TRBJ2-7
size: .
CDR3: CASSYMYQRGSYEQYF
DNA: TGTGCCAGCAGTTACATGTATCAGCGCGGCTCCTACGAGCAGTACTTC

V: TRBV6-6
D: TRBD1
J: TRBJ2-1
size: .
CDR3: CASSYGRGPSYNEQFF
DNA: TGTGCCAGCAGTTATGGTAGGGGGCCATCCTACAATGAGCAGTTCTTC

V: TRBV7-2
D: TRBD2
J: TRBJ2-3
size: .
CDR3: CASSLIAGGYTDTQYF
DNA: TGTGCCAGCAGCTTAATAGCGGGAGGGTACACAGATACGCAGTATTTT

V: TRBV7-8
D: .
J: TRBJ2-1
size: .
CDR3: CASSSTPSPALDDEQFF
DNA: TGTGCCAGCAGCTCGACACCGAGCCCTGCCTTAGACGATGAGCAGTTCTTC

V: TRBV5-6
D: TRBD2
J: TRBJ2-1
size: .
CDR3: CASSLAVSGGSSYNEQFF
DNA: TGTGCCAGCAGCTTGGCCGTTAGCGGGGGGAGCTCCTACAATGAGCAGTTCTTC

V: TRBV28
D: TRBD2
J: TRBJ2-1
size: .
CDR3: CASSRTSGRAGEQFF
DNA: TGTGCCAGCAGTAGGACTAGCGGGAGGGCCGGGGAGCAGTTCTTC

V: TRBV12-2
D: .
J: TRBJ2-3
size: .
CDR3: CASRSGISNPCTDTQYF
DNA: TGTGCAAGTCGCTCCGGGATCTCCAACCCTTGCACAGATACGCAGTATTTT

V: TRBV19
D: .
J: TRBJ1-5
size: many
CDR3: CASSIPHTNQPQHF
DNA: TGTGCCAGTAGTATACCCCATACTAATCAGCCCCAGCATTTT

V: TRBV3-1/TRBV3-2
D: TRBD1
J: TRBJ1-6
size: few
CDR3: CASSRQGVRSPLHF
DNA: TGTGCCAGCAGCCGCCAGGGGGTACGATCACCCCTCCACTTT

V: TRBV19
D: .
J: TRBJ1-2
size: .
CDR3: CASSTTSNYGYTF
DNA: TGTGCCAGTAGTACAACATCAAACTATGGCTACACCTTC

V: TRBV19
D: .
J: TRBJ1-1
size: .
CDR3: CASSIRGSITEAFF
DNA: TGTGCCAGTAGTATTCGGGGGAGTATTACTGAAGCTTTCTTT

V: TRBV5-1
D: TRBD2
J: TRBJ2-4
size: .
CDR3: CASSPTVSTQSGGDIQYF
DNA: TGCGCCAGCAGCCCCACTGTCTCAACCCAGAGCGGGGGGGACATTCAGTACTTC

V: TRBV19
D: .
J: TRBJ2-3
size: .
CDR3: CASRSGEGQYF
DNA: TGTGCCAGTAGGAGCGGCGAGGGGCAGTATTTT

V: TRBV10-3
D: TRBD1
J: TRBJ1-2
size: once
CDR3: CAISAGTGAFYGYTF
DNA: TGTGCCATCAGTGCCGGGACAGGGGCCTTCTATGGCTACACCTTC

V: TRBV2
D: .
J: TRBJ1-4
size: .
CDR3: CASTQRALSEKLFF
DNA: TGTGCCAGCACCCAGCGGGCCTTAAGTGAAAAACTGTTTTTT

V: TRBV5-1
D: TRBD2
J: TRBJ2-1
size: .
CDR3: CASRSLAGGEQFF
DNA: TGCGCCAGCAGATCGCTAGCGGGAGGTGAGCAGTTCTTC

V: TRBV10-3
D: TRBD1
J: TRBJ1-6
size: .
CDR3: CAISEPRQGRTYNSPLHF
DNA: TGTGCCATCAGTGAGCCTCGACAGGGTCGGACCTATAATTCACCCCTCCACTTT

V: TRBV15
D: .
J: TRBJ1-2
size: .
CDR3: CATSREIKGRLEPNYGYTF
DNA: TGTGCCACCAGCAGAGAAATCAAAGGGAGATTGGAACCTAACTATGGCTACACCTTC

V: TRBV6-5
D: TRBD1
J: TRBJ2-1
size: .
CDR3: CASSRDRDNEQFF
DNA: TGTGCCAGCAGTAGGGACAGGGACAATGAGCAGTTCTTC

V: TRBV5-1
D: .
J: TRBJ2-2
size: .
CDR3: CASSPSTTSPGELFF
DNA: TGCGCCAGCAGCCCGTCAACTACCAGCCCCGGGGAGCTGTTTTTT

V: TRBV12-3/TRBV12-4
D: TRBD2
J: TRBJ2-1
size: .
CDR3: CASSTTSRNEQFF
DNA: TGTGCCAGCAGCACGACTAGCAGGAATGAGCAGTTCTTC

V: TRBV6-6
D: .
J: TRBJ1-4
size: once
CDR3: CASSLPQGDEKLFF
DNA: TGTGCCAGCAGCCTGCCACAGGGAGATGAAAAACTGTTTTTT

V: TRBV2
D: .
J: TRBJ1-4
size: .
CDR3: CASSPNNPGEKLFF
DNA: TGTGCCAGCAGTCCCAATAACCCGGGGGAAAAACTGTTTTTT

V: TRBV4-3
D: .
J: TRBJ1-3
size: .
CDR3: CASSQVAVDSGNTIYF
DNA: TGCGCCAGCAGCCAAGTAGCCGTAGACTCTGGAAACACCATATATTTT

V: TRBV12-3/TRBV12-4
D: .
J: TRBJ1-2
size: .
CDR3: CASGGSFGYTF
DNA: TGTGCCAGCGGAGGGAGTTTTGGCTACACCTTC

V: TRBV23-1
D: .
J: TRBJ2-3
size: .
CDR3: CASPSLAQGTDTQYF
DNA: TGCGCCAGCCCTTCCCTAGCGCAGGGCACAGATACGCAGTATTTT

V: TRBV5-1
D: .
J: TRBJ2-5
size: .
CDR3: CASSFPGGVQETQYF
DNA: TGCGCCAGCAGCTTCCCCGGGGGAGTTCAAGAGACCCAGTACTTC

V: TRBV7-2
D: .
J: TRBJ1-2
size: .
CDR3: CASSTNPGAYGYTF
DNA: TGTGCCAGCAGCACCAACCCAGGGGCCTATGGCTACACCTTC

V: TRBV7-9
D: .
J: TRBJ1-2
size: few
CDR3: CASSSTGNDGYTF
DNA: TGTGCCAGCAGCTCCACAGGGAACGATGGCTACACCTTC

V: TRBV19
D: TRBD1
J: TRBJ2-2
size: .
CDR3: CASSNRQGASGTGELFF
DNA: TGTGCCAGTAGTAATCGACAGGGGGCGAGCGGCACCGGGGAGCTGTTTTTT

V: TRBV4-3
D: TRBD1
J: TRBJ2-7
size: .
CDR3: CASSPRTGVEQYF
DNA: TGCGCCAGCAGCCCCCGAACAGGGGTCGAGCAGTACTTC

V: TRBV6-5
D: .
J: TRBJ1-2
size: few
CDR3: CASLDGLYGYTF
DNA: TGTGCCAGCTTAGACGGACTTTATGGCTACACCTTC

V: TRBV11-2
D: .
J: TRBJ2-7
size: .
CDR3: CASSLAVSLGTSFYEQYF
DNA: TGTGCCAGCAGCTTAGCTGTGAGCTTGGGGACTTCATTCTACGAGCAGTACTTC

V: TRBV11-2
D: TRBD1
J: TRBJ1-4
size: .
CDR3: CASSNWDRGREKLFF
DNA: TGTGCCAGCAGCAATTGGGACAGGGGGCGAGAAAAACTGTTTTTT

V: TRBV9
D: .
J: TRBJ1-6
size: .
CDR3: CASSVDGNSPLHF
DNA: TGTGCCAGCAGCGTAGACGGGAATTCACCCCTCCACTTT

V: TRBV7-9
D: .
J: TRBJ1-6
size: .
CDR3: CASSFRRGAYNSPLHF
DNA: TGTGCCAGCAGCTTTAGGCGCGGGGCCTATAATTCACCCCTCCACTTT

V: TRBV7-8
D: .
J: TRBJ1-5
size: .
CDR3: CASSPTGQSQHF
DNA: TGTGCCAGCAGCCCTACCGGACAGTCCCAGCATTTT

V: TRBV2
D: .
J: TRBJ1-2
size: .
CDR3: CASSAAGHGYTF
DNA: TGTGCCAGCAGTGCGGCAGGGCATGGCTACACCTTC

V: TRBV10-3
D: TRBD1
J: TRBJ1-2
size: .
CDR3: CAISEGQGGGYGYTF
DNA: TGTGCCATCAGTGAGGGACAGGGTGGGGGCTATGGCTACACCTTC

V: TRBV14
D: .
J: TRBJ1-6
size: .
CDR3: CASSQAPVRSRALHF
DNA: TGTGCCAGCAGCCAAGCGCCCGTGAGGAGCAGGGCCCTCCACTTT